This entry describes one TCR beta chain. Data came from immunoSEQ multiplex PCR; TCRdb stores just in-frame clones and leaves some out. The sample has approximately 58,000 clones, around 90% seen once. This entry is derived from a study of OX40 agonist ivuxolimab in advanced cancers. The sequenced sample was CD4+ or CD8+ T cells sorted from blood, obtained in a trial of the OX40 agonist ivuxolimab. This clonotype originated in an adult with an advanced solid tumor such as melanoma, head and neck, liver or kidney cancer.

The CDR3 DNA reads as TGTGCCAGCAGCTTAGCCGGGGTGGCCTACGAGCAGTACTTC. Translated: CASSLAGVAYEQYF. This chain joins TRBV7-9 and TRBJ2-7, with D maybe TRBD2 (5 bases). The CDR3 runs 14 residues. V was shortened by 0 bases and J by 2 bases, with 8 bases between the two germline ends. Germline V gene data show CDR1 as SEHNR and CDR2 as FQNEAQ (reference sequence).